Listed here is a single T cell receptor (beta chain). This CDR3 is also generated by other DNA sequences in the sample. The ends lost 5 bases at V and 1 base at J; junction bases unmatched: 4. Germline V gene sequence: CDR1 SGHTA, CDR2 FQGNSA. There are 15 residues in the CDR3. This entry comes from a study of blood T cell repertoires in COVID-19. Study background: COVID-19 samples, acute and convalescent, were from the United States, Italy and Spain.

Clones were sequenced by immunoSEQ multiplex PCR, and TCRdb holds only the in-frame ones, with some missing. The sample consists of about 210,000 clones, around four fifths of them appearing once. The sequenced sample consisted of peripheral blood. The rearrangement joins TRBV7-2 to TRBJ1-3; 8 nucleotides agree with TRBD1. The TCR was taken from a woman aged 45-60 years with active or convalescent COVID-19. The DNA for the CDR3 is TGTGCCAGCAGCGCCCGACAGGGGTCTGGAAACACCATATATTTT. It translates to CASSARQGSGNTIYF.